A single sample is the source of the 12 T cell receptor beta chains below, sequenced in a study of T cell repertoires in cytomegalovirus infection. Via MiXCR, TCRdb re-called the reads, giving one row per CDR3 protein. The data show about 310,000 distinct CDR3 sequences, about 9.2% seen once. Sequencing was performed on PBMCs. The origin of the receptors is a human donor in good health (CMV status not recorded). Some clones in this sample may be carry-over from other donors' samples.

This clonotype was seen at least ten times. The gene calls are TRBV7-8 and TRBJ2-3, with D perhaps given as TRBD1 or TRBD2 (5 bases each). Germline loops: CDR1 SGHVS, CDR2 FQNEAQ. The CDR3 has 16 amino acids. V lost 2 bases to trimming and J lost 7 bases, with 19 bases between them. DNA for the CDR3: TGTGCCAGCAGCTTAATGGCGGGTCAGGGTCTCAATACGCAGTATTTT. Translated: CASSLMAGQGLNTQYF.

V gene TRBV15 combines with J gene TRBJ2-5; D tentatively reads TRBD1 or TRBD2 (5 bases each). This CDR3 contains 17 residues. V was pared by 0 bases and J by 2 bases, with 16 bases between. Per the germline V gene, CDR1 is LNHNV and CDR2 is YYDKDF (reference sequence). The CDR3 region has the DNA TGTGCCACCAGCAGAGATAACCCTTATGGGGGTCAAGAGACCCAGTACTTC. It specifies CATSRDNPYGGQETQYF.

This clonotype has at least ten counts. The chain couples TRBV12-3 or TRBV12-4 to TRBJ1-1; D perhaps matches TRBD1 (5 bases). The CDR3 runs to 13 residues. V was shortened by 7 bases and J by 2 bases, with 11 bases between the two germline ends. CDR3 protein: CASTSGFNTEAFF. The CDR3 DNA is TGTGCCAGCACCTCAGGGTTCAACACTGAAGCTTTCTTT.

This clonotype was picked up a small number of times. The rearrangement uses TRBV6-6 and TRBJ1-6; D is unclear. The CDR3 totals 15 residues. V dropped 2 bases and J dropped 6 bases, with 11 bases sitting between them. CDR1 is MNHNY, CDR2 SVGAGI, per germline (reference sequence). CDR3 DNA: TGTGCCAGCAGTTACGGGTCGGTGTCTAATTCACCCCTCCACTTT. This sequence encodes CASSYGSVSNSPLHF.

This clonotype was seen many times. The chain joins TRBV12-3 or TRBV12-4 to TRBJ2-6, with a possible D match to TRBD1 (6 bases). The ends were cut back, 8 bases at V and 1 base at J, with 21 bases in the middle. This CDR3 spans 18 amino acids. The CDR3 DNA reads TGTGCCAGCTTGACCGGGACACTGGTAAAGTCTGGGGCCAACGTCCTGACTTTC. Amino acid sequence: CASLTGTLVKSGANVLTF.

In this sample, this clonotype turned up once. Possible read error: a much larger clone is one base away. This chain links TRBV7-9 with TRBJ1-1; tentative D call: TRBD1 (5 bases). The ends were cut back, 5 bases at V and 0 bases at J, with 13 bases in the middle. Germline V lookup: CDR1 SEHNR, CDR2 FQNEAQ (reference sequence). This CDR3 is built from 15 residues. In nucleotides, the CDR3 is TGTGCCAGCAGCCCCTTGACAGACATGAACACTGAAGCTTTCTTT. This sequence encodes CASSPLTDMNTEAFF.

The sample holds many counts of this clonotype. V is TRBV11-2 and J is TRBJ2-3; 11 bases fit TRBD2. J lost 4 bases, V lost 5 bases, and 5 bases had no gene match. Per germline, CDR1 SGHAT and CDR2 FQNNGV. The CDR3 sequence is 15 residues long. The CDR3: CASSPVSGGADTQYF. The CDR3 nucleotides are TGTGCCAGCAGCCCCGTTAGCGGGGGGGCAGATACGCAGTATTTT.

In its sample, this clonotype was seen many times. The chain combines TRBV12-3 or TRBV12-4 with TRBJ2-7; 11 bases are a match to TRBD2. This CDR3 has 15 amino acids. J gave up 3 bases and V 5 bases, and 6 bases lay outside the gene matches. CDR3 nucleotide sequence: TGTGCCAGCAGTCCTGGACTAGCGGGCTACTACGAGCAGTACGTC. Its translation is CASSPGLAGYYEQYV.

This clonotype was seen repeatedly, ten times or more. In DNA form, the CDR3 reads TGTGCCAGTATCCGGCTGGGCGGGGGCGGAAGCACAGATACGCAGTATTTT. Its protein product is CASIRLGGGGSTDTQYF. V and J are TRBV7-2 and TRBJ2-3; possibly TRBD2 for D (7 bases). Germline V lookup: CDR1 SGHTA, CDR2 FQGNSA. The CDR3 is 17 amino acids. Trimming pared 9 bases from V and 0 bases from J, leaving 22 bases between.

The rearrangement joins TRBV5-1 to TRBJ1-5; TRBD1 matches at 9 bases. V gave up 1 base and J gave up 6 bases; unmatched junction bases: 5. The germline V gene encodes CDR1 SGHRS and CDR2 YFSETQ. The CDR3 spans 15 residues. The CDR3 loop reads CASSLTGGGLQPQHF. The CDR3 DNA reads as TGCGCCAGCAGCTTGACAGGGGGCGGGCTTCAGCCCCAGCATTTT.

In this sample, this clonotype turned up many times. V is TRBV18 and J is TRBJ1-1; D remains ambiguous. This CDR3 is built from 17 residues. Trimming left V 1 base short and J 1 base short, with 16 bases between. CDR1 is KGHSH and CDR2 is LQKENI in the germline V gene. For the CDR3, the DNA is TGTGCCAGCTCACCACGGGCAGCTAAGGCGCAGAACACTGAAGCTTTCTTT. Residues: CASSPRAAKAQNTEAFF.

About this clonotype: This may stem from a read error, because a much larger clone lies one nucleotide away. The CDR3 sequence is CVTTRNQNTEAFF. The CDR3 bases are TGTGTCACCACCCGGAATCAGAACACTGAAGCTTTCTTT. The chain has TRBV3-1 and TRBJ1-1; D ambiguous. The length of the CDR3 is 13 residues. Germline V CDR1 and CDR2: LGHDT, YNNKEL (reference sequence).